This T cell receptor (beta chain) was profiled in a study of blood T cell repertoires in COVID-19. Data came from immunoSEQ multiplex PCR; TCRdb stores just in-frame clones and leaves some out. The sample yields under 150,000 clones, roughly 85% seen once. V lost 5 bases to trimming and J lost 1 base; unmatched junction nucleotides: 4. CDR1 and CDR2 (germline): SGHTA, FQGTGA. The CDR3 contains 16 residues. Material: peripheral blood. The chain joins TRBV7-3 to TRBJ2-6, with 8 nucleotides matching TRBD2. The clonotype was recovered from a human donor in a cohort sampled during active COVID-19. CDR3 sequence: CASSPGGSSGANVLTF. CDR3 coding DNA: TGTGCCAGCAGCCCGGGAGGGTCGTCTGGGGCCAACGTCCTGACTTTC.